This T cell receptor (beta chain) was profiled in a study of PD-1 blockade in classical Hodgkin lymphoma. Study-wide points: CD4+ but not CD8+ TCR diversity rose significantly by C4D1. Baseline diversity in complete responders resembled that of newly diagnosed patients.

CDR3 size: 15 residues. Germline CDR1 SGHNT, CDR2 YYREEE (reference sequence). J was trimmed by 3 bases and V by 3 bases; bases with no gene match: 4. Concerning this clone itself: Its antigen is unknown.

Every patient had relapsed following autologous stem cell transplantation, and cohorts differed in brentuximab vedotin exposure. The assay was immunoSEQ multiplex PCR, and TCRdb's table has in-frame clones only and misses some. The sample consists of around 12,000 clones, approximately 81% of them appearing once. The material was peripheral blood mononuclear cells (PBMCs), obtained at baseline. This clonotype originated in a human donor with classical Hodgkin lymphoma. This chain links TRBV5-4 with TRBJ1-3; TRBD1 matches at 9 bases. CDR3: CASSSGTGYGNTIYF. CDR3 nucleotides: TGTGCCAGCAGCTCCGGGACAGGGTATGGAAACACCATATATTTT.